This T cell receptor (beta chain) was recovered during a study of cytomegalovirus exposure and HLA in healthy donors. This clone was detected only once. Its antigen is undetermined. There are 16 residues in the CDR3. The V gene's germline CDR1 is SGHTS and CDR2 YDEGEE. V lost 2 bases and J 3 bases, leaving 15 bases between the germline ends. The donors formed part of the approximately 120-subject validation cohort, distinct from the roughly 670-subject first cohort. The protocol was immunoSEQ multiplex PCR, while the TCRdb copy is restricted to in-frame clones and leaves out a portion. The data contain some 170,000 clones, 84% of them singletons. Findings and limits, study-wide: A list of 164 TCR beta chains associated with cytomegalovirus was given. First-cohort TCR clusters tended to co-occur in the 130 or so validation repertoires, a later analysis found.

The chain uses TRBV5-8 and TRBJ2-1; D is possibly TRBD2 (7 bases). This receptor was obtained from a man aged 30 to 45 in good health and CMV-seropositive. The sequencing input was PBMCs. CDR3 nucleotide sequence: TGTGCCAGCAGCTTTAGGTCCGGGGGGCTCTACAATGAGCAGTTCTTC. Translated, it gives CASSFRSGGLYNEQFF. Using reference TRBV5-8 and TRBJ2-1 for the parts outside the CDR3, the full variable domain is EAGVTQSPTHLIKTRGQQATLRCSPISGHTSVYWYQQALGLGLQFLLWYDEGEERNRGNFPPRFSGRQFPNYSSELNVNALELEDSALYLCASSFRSGGLYNEQFFGPGTRLTVL.